This T cell receptor beta chain was documented in a study of blood T cell repertoires in COVID-19 (TCRdb year 2020). About the full investigation: Samples covering the acute and convalescent phases of COVID-19 were provided by collaborators in the United States, Italy and Spain. The repertoires were made available in a free public database intended to serve as a resource for research on the immune response to SARS-CoV-2. Samples came from the ongoing ImmuneRACE study (first 160 participants) plus 1,254 subjects from 6 global collaborators. Nearly every sample came with metadata listing a de-identified subject ID, COVID-19 status, age in years and sex. Subjects who had been exposed to COVID-19, were actively infected with it, or had recovered from it provided the deeply sampled blood TCRbeta repertoires that made up the dataset. The material from the prospective study consisted of cDNA or gDNA derived from T cells, B-cell-depleted T cells, or PBMCs. Where HLA class I and class II types were available, the types were taken from metadata supplied by the sample provider, not from assay-based typing.

The research as a whole found: The amount of clinical and demographic metadata varied by source and participant and was provided uncurated.

At one collaborating source in Seattle, patients were enrolled during active infection and were followed longitudinally through the course of disease. Whole blood was collected in K2EDTA tubes by collaborating institutions according to the institutions' own protocols. Collaborator samples were shipped for TCRbeta analysis as frozen whole blood, isolated PBMCs, or DNA extracted from either sample type. In regard to this clone: The antigen this receptor binds is unknown. Base qualities are not recorded, but no much larger clone differs from it by a single base.

The immunoSEQ Assay, a bias-controlled multiplex PCR, was used to amplify TCRbeta CDR3 regions from genomic DNA. As for the original processing: Within the assay, amplification of reference gene primers was used to estimate how many nucleated cells each sample contained. Sequence reads were collapsed and filtered to measure the absolute abundance of every unique TCRbeta CDR3 rearrangement. For each sample, productive Simpson clonality was calculated by taking the square root of Simpson's diversity index across productive rearrangements. The table was pulled from immuneACCESS by TCRdb, which kept in-frame rearrangements only. Such tables lose some clones; where checked, under half of the loss comes from unresolved V genes, and the rest has no known cause. V and J calls and clone size are copied from that table; D and trimming were computed from the DNA. The sample records 150,000 to 200,000 clones, approximately 80% of which are singletons. The ten most abundant clones make up roughly 8.1% of the sample.

Trimming removed 6 bases from V and 5 bases from J; the gene matches leave 5 bases unexplained. The germline V gene encodes CDR1 WSHSY and CDR2 SAAADI. Inclusive of the bounding cysteine and phenylalanine, the CDR3 is 14 residues long. Only the CDR3 part of the read is kept: 42 bases, read in frame from the first base. The sample taken for sequencing was peripheral blood. Rearrangement joined TRBV10-2 to TRBJ1-3; 9 central nucleotides agree with TRBD1. This clonotype originated in a woman aged 80 or over with COVID-19, enrolled during active disease. The bases read TGCGCCAGCAGCTCGGGACAGGGTAGAAACACCATATATTTT. It codes for CASSSGQGRNTIYF.